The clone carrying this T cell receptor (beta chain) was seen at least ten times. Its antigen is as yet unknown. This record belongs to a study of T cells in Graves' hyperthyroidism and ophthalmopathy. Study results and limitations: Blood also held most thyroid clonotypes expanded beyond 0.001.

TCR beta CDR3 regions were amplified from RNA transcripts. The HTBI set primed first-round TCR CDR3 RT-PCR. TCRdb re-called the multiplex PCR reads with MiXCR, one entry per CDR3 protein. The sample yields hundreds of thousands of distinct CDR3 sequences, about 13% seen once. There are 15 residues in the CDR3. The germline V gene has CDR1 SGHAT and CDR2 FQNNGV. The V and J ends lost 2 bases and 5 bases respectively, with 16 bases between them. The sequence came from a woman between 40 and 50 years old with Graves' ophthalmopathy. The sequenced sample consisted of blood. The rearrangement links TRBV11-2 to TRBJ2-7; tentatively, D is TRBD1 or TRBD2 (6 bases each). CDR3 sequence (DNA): TGTGCCAGCAGCTTATTCCGGGGGCCGGGGAACGAGCAGTACTTC. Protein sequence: CASSLFRGPGNEQYF.